These T cell receptor beta chains were read from a single sample in a study of blood T cell repertoires in COVID-19. Clones were read by immunoSEQ multiplex PCR, and TCRdb kept only the in-frame ones, dropping some. This table holds 70,000 to 100,000 clones, around 91% found once. Sequenced material: peripheral blood. These receptors originate from a woman at least 80 years old with active or convalescent COVID-19. Both conserved end residues are part of each CDR3. The D gene is left open where the match is weak. Rows may omit the clone size; those that give it use once, few, many or a size class.

v_gene: TRBV5-8
j_gene: TRBJ2-1
d_gene: TRBD2
abundance: -
CDR3aa: CASSSSGRPYNEQFF
CDR3nt: TGTGCCAGCAGCTCCAGCGGGAGGCCCTACAATGAGCAGTTCTTC

v_gene: TRBV22-1
j_gene: TRBJ2-5
d_gene: -
abundance: -
CDR3aa: CPGSDRPFDRPQETQYF
CDR3nt: TGTCCTGGGAGCGACCGCCCTTTCGACAGGCCCCAAGAGACCCAGTACTTC

v_gene: TRBV28
j_gene: TRBJ1-6
d_gene: -
abundance: once
CDR3aa: CASSRDQVASPLHF
CDR3nt: TGTGCCAGCAGCCGAGACCAGGTGGCTTCACCCCTCCACTTT

v_gene: TRBV20-1
j_gene: TRBJ2-7
d_gene: -
abundance: -
CDR3aa: CSASQALSYEQYF
CDR3nt: TGCAGTGCTAGTCAGGCATTGAGCTACGAGCAGTACTTC

v_gene: TRBV7-2
j_gene: TRBJ2-3
d_gene: TRBD2
abundance: -
CDR3aa: CASSSGLAGPDTQYF
CDR3nt: TGTGCCAGCAGCTCGGGACTAGCGGGTCCAGATACGCAGTATTTT

v_gene: TRBV7-2
j_gene: TRBJ1-3
d_gene: -
abundance: -
CDR3aa: CASSLVRTVGNTIYF
CDR3nt: TGTGCCAGCAGCTTAGTGAGGACAGTTGGAAACACCATATATTTT

v_gene: TRBV7-9
j_gene: TRBJ1-2
d_gene: TRBD1
abundance: -
CDR3aa: CASSLGRTGAYGYTF
CDR3nt: TGTGCCAGCAGCTTAGGTAGGACAGGCGCCTATGGCTACACCTTC

v_gene: TRBV7-9
j_gene: TRBJ1-3
d_gene: -
abundance: -
CDR3aa: CASSLGQAGNTIYF
CDR3nt: TGTGCCAGCAGCTTAGGACAGGCTGGAAACACCATATATTTT

v_gene: TRBV4-1
j_gene: TRBJ2-3
d_gene: TRBD2
abundance: -
CDR3aa: CASSQDLFPSGVSTDTQYF
CDR3nt: TGCGCCAGCAGCCAAGATCTTTTTCCTAGCGGGGTCAGCACAGATACGCAGTATTTT

v_gene: TRBV4-3
j_gene: TRBJ2-1
d_gene: TRBD2
abundance: -
CDR3aa: CASSQGLGTSGYNEQFF
CDR3nt: TGCGCCAGCAGCCAAGGCCTTGGGACTAGCGGATACAATGAGCAGTTCTTC